This T cell receptor beta chain is drawn from a study of long-term antiretroviral therapy in people with HIV. Trimming took 7 bases from V and 10 from J; bases not matched to a gene: 4. Germline V CDR1 and CDR2: MNHNS, SASEGT. The CDR3 loop spans 11 amino acids. Survey-level immunoSEQ v3.0 assays were run. Method: immunoSEQ multiplex PCR; TCRdb's copy keeps in-frame clones and lacks some. The data show around 30,000 clones, around 96% seen once. Comment on this clone: What it binds is not known.

General study results and limits: Although diversity increased after ART, it remained lower than in transplant donor controls.

The clonotype was recovered from a man under 40 with HIV. J is TRBJ1-1 and V is TRBV6-1, with 9 bases fitting TRBD1. The material was unsorted PBMCs, obtained 5.3 years after starting antiretroviral therapy. The CDR3 protein is CASTIQGAAFF. The CDR3 nucleotides read TGTGCCAGCACCATACAGGGGGCAGCTTTCTTT.